A selection of T cell receptor beta chains follows, all from one sample in a study of cytomegalovirus exposure and HLA in healthy donors. Clones were read by immunoSEQ multiplex PCR, and TCRdb kept only the in-frame ones, dropping some. Of 30,000 to 40,000 clones detected, about four fifths appear once; the ten largest clones hold approximately 8.5%. Sample: PBMCs. These receptors all stem from a middle-aged woman in good health and CMV-seronegative. CDR3s include the opening cysteine and the closing phenylalanine or tryptophan. A D gene is named only where the DNA matches it firmly. Some rows mark clone size as missing; the rest say once, few, many or name a class of expanded clone.

cdr3_length	v_call	d_call	clone_size	j_call	cdr3_aa	cdr3_nt
14	TRBV5-6	-	few	TRBJ2-7	CASSLNPGSYEQYF	TGTGCCAGCAGCTTGAATCCGGGTTCCTACGAGCAGTACTTC
13	TRBV19	TRBD1	-	TRBJ1-5	CATQGASNQPQHF	TGTGCCACCCAGGGGGCTAGCAATCAGCCCCAGCATTTT
14	TRBV10-3	-	-	TRBJ1-6	CAISGPRNNSPLHF	TGTGCCATCAGTGGTCCCAGAAATAATTCACCCCTCCACTTT
14	TRBV5-1	-	-	TRBJ1-5	CASSLGGFNQPQHF	TGCGCCAGCAGCTTGGGAGGGTTCAATCAGCCCCAGCATTTT
15	TRBV29-1	-	-	TRBJ2-3	CSVDPPARTLDTQYF	TGCAGCGTTGACCCCCCAGCCAGGACACTAGATACGCAGTATTTT
14	TRBV28	-	once	TRBJ1-2	CASNVGGSFYGYTF	TGTGCCAGCAATGTTGGCGGCTCTTTCTATGGCTACACCTTC
14	TRBV19	TRBD1	-	TRBJ1-1	CASSAGQANTEAFF	TGTGCCAGTAGTGCTGGACAGGCGAACACTGAAGCTTTCTTT
14	TRBV7-9	-	-	TRBJ1-2	CASSPSGAVYGYTF	TGTGCCAGCAGCCCCTCAGGGGCAGTCTATGGCTACACCTTC
16	TRBV9	TRBD1	-	TRBJ2-7	CASSVAAQGAAYEQYF	TGTGCCAGCAGCGTAGCGGCCCAGGGGGCTGCCTACGAGCAGTACTTC
15	TRBV9	-	-	TRBJ1-2	CASSVGVVANYGYTF	TGTGCCAGCAGCGTAGGCGTCGTGGCTAACTATGGCTACACCTTC
13	TRBV7-2	-	-	TRBJ2-2	CASSLVRTGELFF	TGTGCCAGCAGCTTAGTTCGCACCGGGGAGCTGTTTTTT
15	TRBV2	-	-	TRBJ1-1	CASSEAARQNTEAFF	TGTGCCAGCAGTGAAGCTGCCAGGCAGAACACTGAAGCTTTCTTT
16	TRBV11-2	-	-	TRBJ1-4	CASSPPSSGLDEKLFF	TGTGCCAGCAGCCCGCCGAGTTCGGGACTTGATGAAAAACTGTTTTTT
12	TRBV28	-	-	TRBJ1-2	CASSRLLYGYTF	TGTGCCAGCAGTCGTCTCCTCTATGGCTACACCTTC
16	TRBV7-9	TRBD2	-	TRBJ2-1	CASSLGLAGGRNEQFF	TGTGCCAGCAGCTTAGGACTAGCGGGGGGGAGGAATGAGCAGTTCTTC
14	TRBV9	-	-	TRBJ1-6	CASSVRGGHSPLHF	TGTGCCAGCAGCGTAAGGGGGGGTCATTCACCCCTCCACTTT
13	TRBV6-6	-	-	TRBJ2-2	CASKTDTTGELFF	TGTGCCAGCAAGACAGACACCACCGGGGAGCTGTTTTTT
17	TRBV5-1	TRBD1	-	TRBJ2-3	CASSVYLTGSGTDTQYF	TGCGCCAGCAGCGTCTACTTGACAGGGTCAGGCACAGATACGCAGTATTTT
14	TRBV7-8	TRBD1	-	TRBJ2-1	CASSSGQEYNEQFF	TGTGCCAGCAGCTCGGGACAGGAGTACAATGAGCAGTTCTTC
14	TRBV6-5	-	-	TRBJ2-1	CASTPGGTWDEQFF	TGTGCCAGCACCCCTGGGGGCACCTGGGATGAGCAGTTCTTC
15	TRBV6-5	TRBD1	-	TRBJ1-4	CASSYGDRGSEKLFF	TGTGCCAGCAGTTACGGGGACAGGGGTAGCGAAAAACTGTTTTTT
15	TRBV27	TRBD1	-	TRBJ1-1	CASSPLQGAGTEAFF	TGTGCCAGCAGTCCGCTACAGGGGGCAGGCACTGAAGCTTTCTTT
14	TRBV5-1	TRBD2	once	TRBJ2-1	CASSSMGGDNEQFF	TGCGCCAGCAGCTCGATGGGGGGGGACAATGAGCAGTTCTTC
14	TRBV25-1	-	few	TRBJ1-1	CASQTPGDRTEAFF	TGTGCCAGCCAAACCCCCGGGGATAGGACTGAAGCTTTCTTT
14	TRBV7-9	TRBD1	-	TRBJ2-7	CASSPRDRDYEQYF	TGTGCCAGCAGCCCCAGGGACAGGGATTACGAGCAGTACTTC
15	TRBV7-9	-	-	TRBJ1-5	CASSADDSSNQPQHF	TGTGCCAGCAGCGCCGATGACAGCAGCAATCAGCCCCAGCATTTT
14	TRBV4-3	-	-	TRBJ1-2	CASSQANSNYGYTF	TGCGCCAGCAGCCAAGCTAACAGCAACTATGGCTACACCTTC
14	TRBV29-1	-	-	TRBJ2-3	CSVQLQTGAGAQYF	TGCAGCGTCCAACTCCAAACTGGAGCGGGCGCGCAGTATTTT
15	TRBV18	TRBD1	-	TRBJ1-4	CASSPGDRANEKLFF	TGTGCCAGCTCACCGGGGGACAGGGCCAATGAAAAACTGTTTTTT
17	TRBV12-5	-	-	TRBJ2-1	CASGFSGDGSSYNEQFF	TGTGCTAGTGGTTTTTCGGGGGACGGGAGCTCCTACAATGAGCAGTTCTTC
15	TRBV13	-	-	TRBJ1-6	CASSLGGGGNSPLHF	TGTGCCAGCAGCTTAGGGGGGGGTGGTAATTCACCCCTCCACTTT
16	TRBV5-1	-	-	TRBJ2-1	CASSLGASSSYNEQFF	TGCGCCAGCAGCTTGGGGGCTTCGAGCTCCTACAATGAGCAGTTCTTC
14	TRBV27	-	-	TRBJ2-7	CASSLSGQTYEQYF	TGTGCCAGCAGTTTATCAGGACAGACCTACGAGCAGTACTTC
15	TRBV2	TRBD1	few	TRBJ1-2	CASSDRQGANYGYTF	TGTGCCAGCAGTGACAGACAGGGGGCTAACTATGGCTACACCTTC
12	TRBV19	-	-	TRBJ1-1	CASSRVRAEAFF	TGTGCCAGTTCCAGGGTAAGGGCTGAAGCTTTCTTT
13	TRBV29-1	TRBD2	-	TRBJ2-3	CSAVAGVGITQYF	TGCAGCGCCGTAGCGGGGGTGGGGATTACGCAGTATTTT
17	TRBV4-1	TRBD1	-	TRBJ2-1	CASSHEIRDRGNNEQFF	TGCGCCAGCAGCCATGAGATCCGGGACAGAGGGAACAATGAGCAGTTCTTC
16	TRBV7-9	TRBD2	-	TRBJ2-5	CASSLGRGGYQETQYF	TGTGCCAGCAGCTTAGGCCGCGGGGGGTACCAAGAGACCCAGTACTTC
15	TRBV4-1	TRBD1	-	TRBJ1-4	CASSQPGQKNEKLFF	TGCGCCAGCAGCCAACCGGGACAGAAGAATGAAAAACTGTTTTTT
15	TRBV19	TRBD2	-	TRBJ2-5	CASSGVAGVQETQYF	TGTGCCAGTAGTGGGGTAGCGGGGGTTCAGGAGACCCAGTACTTC
13	TRBV19	-	-	TRBJ1-2	CASRAGNNYGYTF	TGTGCCAGTAGGGCAGGAAATAACTATGGCTACACCTTC
10	TRBV29-1	-	-	TRBJ2-1	CSVVVTGEFF	TGCAGCGTTGTAGTCACAGGAGAGTTCTTC
15	TRBV13	-	once	TRBJ1-2	CASRQSGRDFYGYTF	TGTGCCAGCAGACAATCTGGACGGGACTTCTATGGCTACACCTTC
16	TRBV5-6	-	-	TRBJ2-7	CASSFFAPARGYEQYF	TGTGCCAGCAGCTTCTTCGCCCCTGCGCGCGGCTACGAGCAGTACTTC
17	TRBV5-1	-	once	TRBJ2-6	CASSTGTLNSGANVLTF	TGCGCCAGCAGCACCGGGACATTAAACTCTGGGGCCAACGTCCTGACTTTC
13	TRBV7-9	TRBD1	-	TRBJ1-1	CASSSGQVYEAFF	TGTGCCAGCAGCTCCGGACAGGTATACGAAGCTTTCTTT
15	TRBV5-6	TRBD1	-	TRBJ1-5	CASSSGQVINQPQHF	TGTGCCAGCAGCTCGGGACAGGTGATCAATCAGCCCCAGCATTTT
14	TRBV25-1	-	-	TRBJ2-2	CASSQGHHTGELFF	TGTGCCAGCAGTCAGGGACATCACACCGGGGAGCTGTTTTTT
14	TRBV7-9	TRBD1	-	TRBJ1-2	CASSFGQALGGYTF	TGTGCCAGCAGCTTTGGACAGGCCCTTGGCGGCTACACCTTC
15	TRBV28	-	-	TRBJ1-6	CASSLAGTFFSPLHF	TGTGCCAGCAGTTTGGCTGGGACATTTTTTTCACCCCTCCACTTT
15	TRBV6-5	-	once	TRBJ1-4	CASSKNDGVRQKLFF	TGTGCCAGCAGCAAAAACGACGGCGTGAGGCAAAAACTGTTTTTT